This passage covers 32 T cell receptor beta chains from one sample sequenced in a study of blood T cells in healthy people across ages (dated by TCRdb to between 2014 and 2016). Preparation of the library involved 5' RACE. The instrument given in TCRdb is Illumina HiSeq 2500. A second about 7 to 11 cycle PCR used a sample-barcoded 5' primer and a J-beta primer mix. TCRdb passed the public sequencing reads through fastp at Q25 and MiXCR, retaining productive beta sequences. CDR3 protein duplicates are merged, each entry listing the most common genes and DNA. The sample has over a million distinct CDR3 sequences on record, under 55% of them singletons. Jointly, the top ten make up 4% of the sample. Sample: blood. All receptors derive from a woman between 18 and 30 years old in good health.

V usage is TRBV27 and J usage is TRBJ2-7; tentatively, D is TRBD1 (5 bases). Trimming took 6 bases from V and 4 from J, leaving 16 bases between them. Germline assignment: CDR1 MNHEY and CDR2 SMNVEV (reference sequence). There are 14 residues in the CDR3. The CDR3 region has the DNA TGTGCCAGCAGCTTGGGGCAGGCTGGGTACGAGCAGTACTTC. Translated: CASSLGQAGYEQYF.

This clonotype was seen more than once but under ten times. The DNA for the CDR3 is TGTGCCAGCAGTGAAGCGCTTGGGGTTAGCTCCTACAATGAGCAGTTCTTC. This translates into CASSEALGVSSYNEQFF. The gene calls are TRBV2 and TRBJ2-1; the D is unclear. CDR3 size: 17 residues. Deletions cut 0 bases from V and 0 bases from J, with 12 bases between. Germline CDR1 SNHLY, CDR2 FYNNEI.

This clonotype was detected only a few times. The J gene is TRBJ2-1, the V gene TRBV27, with D unresolved. Germline CDR1 reads MNHEY; CDR2 reads SMNVEV (reference sequence). The V end was cut by 1 base, the J end by 3 bases, with 10 bases between. The CDR3 has 15 amino acids. DNA for the CDR3: TGTGCCAGCAGTTTATTCTTAGCCAGCTACAATGAGCAGTTCTTC. Translating gives CASSLFLASYNEQFF.

J is TRBJ2-5 and V is TRBV7-2, with 9 bases that match TRBD2. Germline CDR1 is SGHTA and CDR2 is FQGNSA. This CDR3 region has 14 residues. The junction had 1 base not matched to a gene; V was cut back by 4 bases and J by 1 base. The CDR3 DNA reads TGTGCCAGCAGCTCTAGCGGGGCCCAAGAGACCCAGTACTTC. This sequence encodes CASSSSGAQETQYF.

This clonotype has a handful of counts. The DNA for the CDR3 is TGTGCCAGCAGCTTAGAGGCGACGAGGAACTATGGCTACACCTTC. Translating gives CASSLEATRNYGYTF. The chain employs TRBV7-2 and TRBJ1-2, with no clear D. The CDR3 extends over 15 amino acids. Looked up from germline, CDR1 is SGHTA and CDR2 is FQGNSA. Trimming stripped 1 base from V and 2 bases from J, with 11 bases between.

The sample holds many counts of this clonotype. The V and J genes are TRBV4-3 and TRBJ2-7; TRBD1 might be the D (6 bases). The CDR3 loop spans 15 amino acids. V was clipped by 0 bases and J by 2 bases, with 11 bases between them. CDR1 is LGHNA, CDR2 YSLEER, per germline. The CDR3 loop reads CASSQDRSGAYEQYF. CDR3 DNA: TGCGCCAGCAGCCAAGATCGGTCAGGGGCCTACGAGCAGTACTTC.

This clonotype was detected a few times. The chain has TRBV7-9 and TRBJ1-6, with no clear D. There are 16 residues in the CDR3. Trimming took 5 bases from V and 3 from J, leaving 14 bases between them. Germline loops: CDR1 SEHNR, CDR2 FQNEAQ (reference sequence). CDR3 residues: CASSPAGLDYNSPLHF. Written as DNA, the CDR3 is TGTGCCAGCAGCCCAGCCGGGTTGGACTATAATTCACCCCTCCACTTT.

This clonotype was observed a single time. The chain couples TRBV18 to TRBJ1-4, with D possibly being TRBD1 (6 bases). V lost 6 bases, J lost 8 bases, and 16 bases lay in between. Germline V gene lookup returns CDR1 KGHSH and CDR2 LQKENI. The CDR3 runs to 14 residues. CDR3 sequence reads: CASSASGAREKLFF. The CDR3 DNA reads as TGTGCCAGCTCCGCATCGGGGGCAAGGGAAAAACTGTTTTTT.

J is TRBJ1-1 and V is TRBV7-2, with a weak D call TRBD1 (5 bases). CDR1 SGHTA and CDR2 FQGNSA come from the germline V gene. This CDR3 contains 15 residues. The ends were cut back, 1 base at V and 5 bases at J, with 14 bases in the middle. The DNA for the CDR3 is TGTGCCAGCAGCTTAGGCGCAGGGATATCGACTGAAGCTTTCTTT. It yields the protein CASSLGAGISTEAFF.

The rearrangement uses TRBV7-2 and TRBJ2-4, with D perhaps TRBD1 or TRBD2 (5 bases each). V was trimmed by 1 base and J by 13 bases, leaving 11 bases between them. The CDR3 consists of 12 residues. The germline V gene has CDR1 SGHTA and CDR2 FQGNSA. The CDR3 loop reads CASSLDRGAQYF. The CDR3 nucleotides read TGTGCCAGCAGCTTAGACCGAGGGGCCCAGTACTTC.

V and J are TRBV6-6 and TRBJ1-5; maybe TRBD1 (6 bases). CDR1 is MNHNY, CDR2 SVGAGI, per germline (reference sequence). Trimming took off 5 bases at V and 5 bases at J, with 16 bases between the two ends. The CDR3 totals 15 residues. CDR3: CASSHTGFVDQPQHF. The DNA of the CDR3 is TGTGCCAGCAGTCACACAGGGTTTGTGGATCAGCCCCAGCATTTT.

This chain joins TRBV15 and TRBJ2-4; D is possibly TRBD2 (6 bases). Per germline, CDR1 LNHNV and CDR2 YYDKDF (reference sequence). Trimming took 3 bases from V and 13 from J, leaving 16 bases between them. The CDR3 is 13 amino acids. The CDR3 coding sequence is TGTGCCACCAGCAGGTCCAGTATTCGGGAGCAGTACTTC. Translation gives CATSRSSIREQYF. The full variable domain, in which reference TRBV15 and TRBJ2-4 provide the parts outside the CDR3, is DAMVIQNPRYQVTQFGKPVTLSCSQTLNHNVMYWYQQKSSQAPKLLFHYYDKDFNNEADTPDNFQSRRPNTSFCFLDIRSPGLGDTAMYLCATSRSSIREQYFGAGTRLSVL.

This clonotype was detected a few times. The chain uses TRBV7-8 and TRBJ2-2; D perhaps matches TRBD2 (5 bases). The V gene lost 3 bases and the J gene lost 1 base, with 9 bases spanning the gap. Germline V gene data show CDR1 as SGHVS and CDR2 as FQNEAQ. The CDR3 runs to 15 residues. This chain's CDR3 is CASSFKRLNTGELFF. CDR3 nucleotides: TGTGCCAGCAGCTTTAAGCGGCTGAACACCGGGGAGCTGTTTTTT.

V is TRBV20-1 and J is TRBJ2-5; possibly TRBD1 for D (5 bases). V shed 3 bases and J shed 1 base, with 9 bases lying between them. The CDR3 contains 13 residues. Germline CDR1 and CDR2: DFQATT and SNEGSKA (reference sequence). The CDR3 sequence is CSARDTLQETQYF. The CDR3 DNA follows: TGCAGTGCTAGGGACACACTCCAAGAGACCCAGTACTTC.

For the CDR3, the DNA is TGCGCCAGCCAGAAACAGGGGAATACTGAAGCTTTCTTT. Residues: CASQKQGNTEAFF. V gene TRBV5-1 combines with J gene TRBJ1-1; TRBD1 matches at 7 bases. In germline, CDR1 is SGHRS, CDR2 YFSETQ. The CDR3 totals 13 residues. Trimming at V came to 7 bases and at J to 5 bases, leaving 8 bases not matched to a gene.

The genes are TRBV7-2 and TRBJ2-1, with 7 bases lining up with TRBD1. The CDR3 contains 15 residues. Germline CDR1 reads SGHTA; CDR2 reads FQGNSA. V shed 2 bases, J shed 5 bases, and the junction held 6 bases outside the gene matches. CDR3 DNA: TGTGCCAGCAGCTTACTCGGGACAGAGGACAATGAGCAGTTCTTC. This codes for CASSLLGTEDNEQFF.

This chain uses TRBV2 with TRBJ2-1; D may correspond to TRBD1 or TRBD2 (6 bases each). The CDR3 totals 14 residues. V was pared by 4 bases and J by 7 bases, with 14 bases between. Germline CDR1 and CDR2: SNHLY and FYNNEI. CDR3 in amino acids: CASSVQGGVNEQFF. In DNA, the CDR3 is TGTGCCAGCAGTGTACAGGGAGGCGTGAATGAGCAGTTCTTC.

This clonotype was seen a handful of times. The chain is built from TRBV12-3 or TRBV12-4 and TRBJ1-2, with D hard to call. The CDR3 is 15 amino acids. V lost 2 bases, J lost 1 base, and 11 bases lay in between. The CDR3 region has the DNA TGTGCCAGCAGTTTAAGAAGAAACGTTAACTATGGCTACACCTTC. Encoded protein: CASSLRRNVNYGYTF.

Only a few counts were recorded for this clonotype. The J gene is TRBJ2-5, the V gene TRBV6-6, with D unresolved. The closer fit of TRBJ2-7 to the DNA end suggests the J call may be wrong. This CDR3 region has 11 residues. CDR1 and CDR2 (germline): MNHNY, SVGAGI (reference sequence). The DNA of the CDR3 is TGTGCCAGCAGTTATTACGGCGAGCAGTACTTC. Protein sequence: CASSYYGEQYF.

This chain uses TRBV12-3 or TRBV12-4 with TRBJ1-1, with D uncertain. V lost 0 bases and J lost 6, with 17 bases in between. This CDR3 is 16 amino acids long. CDR3 sequence: CASSLAQAGVVSEAFF. The CDR3 DNA reads as TGTGCCAGCAGTTTAGCGCAGGCGGGAGTGGTGTCTGAAGCTTTCTTT.

The rearrangement joins TRBV4-3 to TRBJ2-1; D uncertain. The CDR3 spans 16 residues. Germline-derived CDR1 and CDR2 are LGHNA and YSLEER. The V end lost 0 bases, the J end lost 4 bases, and 13 bases lay between the germline ends. CDR3: CASSQDGSYYYNEQFF. The CDR3 nucleotides read TGCGCCAGCAGCCAAGATGGCTCCTATTATTACAATGAGCAGTTCTTC.

The chain couples TRBV6-2 or TRBV6-3 to TRBJ2-3; no firm D call. Deletions cut 6 bases from V and 4 bases from J, with 11 bases between. The CDR3 has 13 residues. Germline-derived CDR1 and CDR2 are MNHEY and SVGEGT. The CDR3 protein is CASRPGPSDTQYF. The DNA for the CDR3 is TGTGCCAGCAGACCAGGACCCTCAGATACGCAGTATTTT.

The chain recombines TRBV29-1 with TRBJ1-2; no clear D. V dropped 3 bases and J dropped 8 bases, with 10 bases sitting between them. The CDR3 contains 11 residues. Germline assignment: CDR1 SQVTM and CDR2 ANQGSEA. The CDR3 DNA is TGCAGCGTTGAGTTCCTGCAGGGCTACACCTTC. Its protein is CSVEFLQGYTF.

The chain employs TRBV20-1 and TRBJ1-5, with a possible D match to TRBD1 (6 bases). The CDR3 contains 14 residues. The V and J ends lost 0 bases and 6 bases respectively, with 12 bases between them. CDR1 DFQATT and CDR2 SNEGSKA come from the germline V gene (reference sequence). The CDR3 loop is CSARDPAGAQPQHF. In DNA form, the CDR3 reads TGCAGTGCTAGAGATCCGGCAGGGGCTCAGCCCCAGCATTTT.

The chain uses TRBV6-2 or TRBV6-3 and TRBJ2-5; D remains ambiguous. The better agreement between TRBJ2-7 and the DNA end casts doubt on the J call. In germline, CDR1 is MNHEY, CDR2 SVGEGT. This CDR3 has 15 amino acids. CDR3 in amino acids: CATCRTTLGSYEQYF. The DNA of the CDR3 is TGTGCCACCTGCCGAACCACCCTTGGGTCCTACGAGCAGTACTTC.

The V gene is TRBV18, the J gene TRBJ2-1; the D gene is possibly TRBD1 (5 bases). This CDR3 region has 17 residues. Germline V gene lookup returns CDR1 KGHSH and CDR2 LQKENI. V was shortened by 2 bases and J by 7 bases, with 21 bases between the two germline ends. The DNA of the CDR3 is TGTGCCAGCTCACCAGGTGAGGAAGGGGCCGGATTGAATGAGCAGTTCTTC. It specifies CASSPGEEGAGLNEQFF.

The genes are TRBV20-1 and TRBJ2-7; 7 positions agree with TRBD2. The germline V gene encodes CDR1 DFQATT and CDR2 SNEGSKA (reference sequence). This CDR3 comprises 14 residues. Trimming cost V 3 bases and J 2 bases; bases outside gene matches: 7. The CDR3 region has the DNA TGCAGTGCTAGTCCCAGCGGGGAACCCTACGAGCAGTACTTC. Translating gives CSASPSGEPYEQYF.

The rearrangement joins TRBV4-2 to TRBJ2-3; possible D gene TRBD2, 5 bases. This CDR3 has 17 residues. The germline V and J ends were trimmed by 3 bases and 3 bases, with 19 bases remaining between them. Germline CDR1 is LGHNA and CDR2 is YNFKEQ. CDR3 bases: TGTGCCAGCAGCCATGAGGGATCTCTTTCCCTGACAGATACGCAGTATTTT. The encoded protein is CASSHEGSLSLTDTQYF.

The V call is TRBV7-9, the J call TRBJ2-3, with D possibly being TRBD1 or TRBD2 (5 bases each). The V gene lost 5 bases and the J gene lost 8 bases, with 14 bases spanning the gap. The CDR3 length is 13 residues. The germline gives CDR1 SEHNR, CDR2 FQNEAQ (reference sequence). The CDR3 nucleotides are TGTGCCAGCAGCGTAGGGACGGAAGGTACGCAGTATTTT. It specifies CASSVGTEGTQYF.

This clonotype was recorded a few times. The J gene is TRBJ2-1, the V gene TRBV3-1; 10 bases match TRBD2. The CDR3 spans 18 residues. Trimming took 0 bases from V and 4 from J; bases not matched to a gene: 9. From germline, CDR1 is LGHDT and CDR2 YNNKEL (reference sequence). As DNA, the CDR3 is TGTGCCAGCAGCCAAGAAGCTGGGCTAGCGGGAGATTACAATGAGCAGTTCTTC. It yields the protein CASSQEAGLAGDYNEQFF.

The V gene is TRBV7-2, the J gene TRBJ1-2; D is unclear. This CDR3 region has 16 residues. Germline-derived CDR1 and CDR2 are SGHTA and FQGNSA. Trimming took 0 bases from V and 8 from J, leaving 19 bases between them. The CDR3, as DNA: TGTGCCAGCAGCTTAGCGGCTGGGTCGGCTCTTTTCGGCTACACCTTC. Translating gives CASSLAAGSALFGYTF.

J is TRBJ1-2 and V is TRBV6-2 or TRBV6-3; D gene ambiguous. This CDR3 has 13 residues. V dropped 6 bases and J dropped 4 bases, with 12 bases sitting between them. Germline V CDR1 and CDR2: MNHEY, SVGEGT. The CDR3 protein is CASRLLTIYGYTF. In nucleotides, the CDR3 is TGTGCCAGCAGGCTTTTGACAATCTATGGCTACACCTTC.